The rows below give T cell receptor beta chains drawn from one sample of a study of blood T cell repertoires in COVID-19. Clones were sequenced by immunoSEQ multiplex PCR, and TCRdb holds only the in-frame ones, with some missing. Here the sample spans roughly 70,000 clones, 76% being singletons. The sequencing sample was made of peripheral blood. These TCRs come from a man in his sixties with COVID-19, enrolled during active disease. The CDR3 runs from the conserved cysteine through the conserved F or W. The D gene is left open where the match is weak. For some rows the clone size is stated as once, few or many, or as a class when expanded; others skip it.

v_gene: TRBV11-3; d_gene: TRBD1; j_gene: TRBJ1-6; abundance: .; CDR3aa: CASSFDPGTGVKSPLHF; CDR3nt: TGTGCCAGCAGCTTCGACCCCGGGACAGGGGTAAAGTCACCCCTCCACTTT
v_gene: TRBV7-9; d_gene: .; j_gene: TRBJ2-2; abundance: .; CDR3aa: CASSEQGEAGELFF; CDR3nt: TGTGCCAGCAGCGAACAGGGTGAGGCCGGGGAGCTGTTTTTT
v_gene: TRBV5-4; d_gene: .; j_gene: TRBJ1-6; abundance: .; CDR3aa: CASSLDSEDSPLHF; CDR3nt: TGTGCCAGCAGCTTGGACAGTGAAGATTCACCCCTCCACTTT
v_gene: TRBV2; d_gene: TRBD1; j_gene: TRBJ2-2; abundance: .; CDR3aa: CASSPDRGNTGELFF; CDR3nt: TGTGCCAGCAGCCCGGACAGGGGGAACACCGGGGAGCTGTTTTTT
v_gene: TRBV14; d_gene: TRBD2; j_gene: TRBJ2-1; abundance: .; CDR3aa: CASSPIGLAGSEQFF; CDR3nt: TGTGCCAGCAGCCCGATAGGACTAGCGGGATCTGAGCAGTTCTTC
v_gene: TRBV29-1; d_gene: .; j_gene: TRBJ2-7; abundance: medium-sized; CDR3aa: CSAGGGYEQYF; CDR3nt: TGCAGCGCCGGGGGAGGATACGAGCAGTACTTC
v_gene: TRBV9; d_gene: .; j_gene: TRBJ2-3; abundance: .; CDR3aa: CASKRGGTQYF; CDR3nt: TGTGCCAGCAAACGGGGAGGTACGCAGTATTTT
v_gene: TRBV12-3/TRBV12-4; d_gene: .; j_gene: TRBJ1-2; abundance: .; CDR3aa: CASSKTGSGYTF; CDR3nt: TGTGCCAGCAGCAAAACAGGGTCCGGCTACACCTTC
v_gene: TRBV7-3; d_gene: TRBD1; j_gene: TRBJ1-1; abundance: once; CDR3aa: CASSLTGADTEAFF; CDR3nt: TGTGCCAGCAGCCTAACAGGGGCCGACACTGAAGCTTTCTTT
v_gene: TRBV7-9; d_gene: .; j_gene: TRBJ2-3; abundance: .; CDR3aa: CASSLQSTDTQYF; CDR3nt: TGTGCCAGCAGCTTACAAAGCACAGATACGCAGTATTTT
v_gene: TRBV13; d_gene: TRBD1; j_gene: TRBJ2-1; abundance: .; CDR3aa: CASSPGQGGSYNEQFF; CDR3nt: TGTGCCAGCAGCCCCGGACAGGGCGGTAGTTACAATGAGCAGTTCTTC
v_gene: TRBV3-1/TRBV3-2; d_gene: .; j_gene: TRBJ2-1; abundance: .; CDR3aa: CASSQGYFYNEQFF; CDR3nt: TGTGCCAGCAGCCAAGGGTACTTCTACAATGAGCAGTTCTTC
v_gene: TRBV4-1; d_gene: .; j_gene: TRBJ1-5; abundance: once; CDR3aa: CASSREGFSNQPQHF; CDR3nt: TGCGCCAGCAGCCGAGAGGGCTTTAGCAATCAGCCCCAGCATTTT
v_gene: TRBV7-3; d_gene: .; j_gene: TRBJ2-1; abundance: .; CDR3aa: CASSPKGSGRRLFF; CDR3nt: TGTGCCAGCAGCCCGAAGGGATCGGGGAGACGTCTGTTCTTC
v_gene: TRBV6-6; d_gene: .; j_gene: TRBJ2-2; abundance: .; CDR3aa: CASTLQLTGELFF; CDR3nt: TGTGCCAGCACACTCCAACTCACCGGGGAGCTGTTTTTT
v_gene: TRBV9; d_gene: TRBD2; j_gene: TRBJ2-1; abundance: .; CDR3aa: CASGPSGENNEQFF; CDR3nt: TGTGCCAGCGGTCCTAGCGGGGAAAACAATGAGCAGTTCTTC
v_gene: TRBV10-3; d_gene: .; j_gene: TRBJ2-3; abundance: .; CDR3aa: CAISESGGDTQYF; CDR3nt: TGTGCCATCAGTGAGTCGGGGGGAGATACGCAGTATTTT
v_gene: TRBV5-6; d_gene: TRBD1; j_gene: TRBJ2-7; abundance: few; CDR3aa: CASSFGTDYEQYF; CDR3nt: TGTGCCAGCAGCTTCGGGACAGATTACGAGCAGTACTTC
v_gene: TRBV11-2; d_gene: TRBD2; j_gene: TRBJ2-7; abundance: .; CDR3aa: CASSTTTSGGAGNF; CDR3nt: TGTGCCAGCAGCACAACGACTAGCGGGGGGGCCGGGAACTTC
v_gene: TRBV15; d_gene: .; j_gene: TRBJ1-1; abundance: .; CDR3aa: CATSRTRGGTEAFF; CDR3nt: TGTGCCACCAGCAGGACGAGGGGAGGCACTGAAGCTTTCTTT
v_gene: TRBV6-5; d_gene: .; j_gene: TRBJ2-5; abundance: .; CDR3aa: CASSYSGHYQETQYF; CDR3nt: TGTGCCAGCAGTTACTCGGGACACTACCAAGAGACCCAGTACTTC
v_gene: TRBV5-4; d_gene: TRBD2; j_gene: TRBJ2-5; abundance: .; CDR3aa: CASSLSGGEKTQYF; CDR3nt: TGTGCCAGCAGCTTGTCGGGGGGGGAAAAGACCCAGTACTTC
v_gene: TRBV4-1; d_gene: TRBD2; j_gene: TRBJ2-5; abundance: .; CDR3aa: CASSPSGGQETQYF; CDR3nt: TGCGCCAGCAGCCCCTCGGGGGGCCAAGAGACCCAGTACTTC
v_gene: TRBV19; d_gene: TRBD1; j_gene: TRBJ1-5; abundance: .; CDR3aa: CASRDYRGPYSNQPQHF; CDR3nt: TGTGCCAGTAGGGACTACAGGGGTCCTTACAGCAATCAGCCCCAGCATTTT
v_gene: TRBV6-5; d_gene: .; j_gene: TRBJ2-3; abundance: .; CDR3aa: CASRTRGSDTQYF; CDR3nt: TGTGCCAGCAGAACCAGGGGATCAGATACGCAGTATTTT
v_gene: TRBV4-2; d_gene: TRBD1; j_gene: TRBJ1-2; abundance: .; CDR3aa: CASSLRTGINYGYTF; CDR3nt: TGTGCCAGCAGCCTACGGACAGGGATTAACTATGGCTACACCTTC
v_gene: TRBV7-9; d_gene: TRBD1; j_gene: TRBJ1-1; abundance: .; CDR3aa: CASSRQGDTEAFF; CDR3nt: TGTGCCAGCAGCCGACAGGGTGACACTGAAGCTTTCTTT
v_gene: TRBV12-2; d_gene: .; j_gene: TRBJ1-6; abundance: .; CDR3aa: CAKRPTGFYSPLHF; CDR3nt: TGTGCAAAAAGGCCCACAGGGTTTTATTCACCCCTCCACTTT
v_gene: TRBV24-1; d_gene: TRBD1; j_gene: TRBJ2-1; abundance: once; CDR3aa: CATSAGDRASNEQFF; CDR3nt: TGTGCCACCAGCGCGGGGGACAGGGCTTCCAATGAGCAGTTCTTC
v_gene: TRBV11-2; d_gene: TRBD2; j_gene: TRBJ2-1; abundance: .; CDR3aa: CASSIKGLAGSNEQFF; CDR3nt: TGTGCCAGCAGCATTAAGGGTCTAGCGGGAAGCAATGAGCAGTTCTTC
v_gene: TRBV10-3; d_gene: .; j_gene: TRBJ2-7; abundance: .; CDR3aa: CATLDAANYEQYF; CDR3nt: TGTGCCACCCTTGATGCGGCGAACTACGAGCAGTACTTC